Listed here are 21 T cell receptor beta chains from one sample, sequenced in a study of post-analysis software for immune sequencing data. Study results and limitations: TRBV5-6, TRBV5-1 and TRBV20-1 were among roughly 5 TRBV segments more frequent in patients than controls.

The library was made from cDNA and included unique molecular identifiers. TCRdb re-analysed the PCR reads in MiXCR, keeping a single row per CDR3 protein. Found here are hundreds of thousands of distinct CDR3 sequences, around 50% of them singletons; the top ten hold approximately 4.4%. Their antigen targets remain unknown. Specimen: blood. Source of these receptors: a girl aged 10-17 years with multiple sclerosis.

This chain joins TRBV21-1 and TRBJ2-3; the DNA was not used to check the table's D call, TRBD2. TRBV21-1 is a documented pseudogene. The CDR3 runs 15 residues. The CDR3 region has the DNA TGTGCCAGCAGCACAGCGGGAGGGTCTTCAGATACGCAGTATTTT. It translates to CASSTAGGSSDTQYF.

The chain has TRBV7-3 and TRBJ2-1, with 8 bases aligning to TRBD1. CDR1 and CDR2 (germline): SGHTA, FQGTGA. Unmatched junction bases numbered 4, after V lost 3 bases and J lost 6 bases. There are 14 residues in the CDR3. The CDR3 coding sequence is TGTGCCAGCAGCTTTCTCGACAGGGGCAATGAGCAGTTCTTC. Translated: CASSFLDRGNEQFF.

The chain carries TRBV9 and TRBJ1-2, with D possibly TRBD1 on 5 matching bases. CDR1 and CDR2 from the germline V gene are SGDLS and YYNGEE. The CDR3 sequence is 15 residues long. The germline V and J ends were trimmed by 3 bases and 4 bases, with 16 bases remaining between them. In DNA form, the CDR3 reads TGTGCCAGCAGCGACCTTGGGGCCCCGATCTATGGCTACACCTTC. It translates to CASSDLGAPIYGYTF.

The genes are TRBV4-1 and TRBJ2-5; tentatively, D is TRBD1 or TRBD2 (5 bases each). The germline gives CDR1 MGHRA, CDR2 YSYEKL. The CDR3 has 14 amino acids. The ends were cut back, 4 bases at V and 9 bases at J, with 18 bases in the middle. The CDR3 sequence: CASSPPFSMGAQYF. In DNA, the CDR3 is TGCGCCAGCAGCCCCCCGTTCAGTATGGGGGCCCAGTACTTC.

This clonotype was detected a few times. The chain couples TRBV7-3 to TRBJ2-5; D is undetermined. The V and J ends lost 4 bases and 2 bases respectively, with 17 bases between them. In germline, CDR1 is SGHTA, CDR2 FQGTGA. CDR3 length equals 16 residues. The CDR3 loop reads CASSYLDPRRQETQYF. Here the CDR3 DNA reads TGTGCCAGCAGCTACCTGGATCCACGCCGACAAGAGACCCAGTACTTC.

The CDR3, as DNA: TGTGCCAGCAGCCAACAGGGAAAGACCCAGTACTTC. As protein: CASSQQGKTQYF. The chain carries TRBV14 and TRBJ2-5; TRBD1 might be the D (5 bases). V lost 2 bases to trimming and J lost 6 bases, with 7 bases between them. Germline lookup yields CDR1 SGHDN and CDR2 FVKESK. The CDR3 sequence is 12 residues long. The full variable domain, with the rest looked up from reference TRBV14 and TRBJ2-5, is EAGVTQFPSHSVIEKGQTVTLRCDPISGHDNLYWYRRVMGKEIKFLLHFVKESKQDESGMPNNRFLAERTGGTYSTLKVQPAELEDSGVYFCASSQQGKTQYFGPGTRLLVL.

This clonotype has only a few counts. V is TRBV15 and J is TRBJ1-2, with 8 positions matching TRBD1. The ends lost 4 bases at V and 8 bases at J; junction bases unmatched: 9. CDR3 size: 14 residues. Germline assignment: CDR1 LNHNV and CDR2 YYDKDF (reference sequence). The CDR3, as DNA: TGTGCCACCAGCAACCTCAGGGGGCTGGGGGGCTACACCTTC. It is translated as CATSNLRGLGGYTF. Together with reference TRBV15 and TRBJ1-2, the CDR3 gives the full variable domain: DAMVIQNPRYQVTQFGKPVTLSCSQTLNHNVMYWYQQKSSQAPKLLFHYYDKDFNNEADTPDNFQSRRPNTSFCFLDIRSPGLGDTAMYLCATSNLRGLGGYTFGSGTRLTVV.

This chain connects TRBV29-1 to TRBJ1-2, with 10 bases that match TRBD1. The germline V gene encodes CDR1 SQVTM and CDR2 ANQGSEA. J was trimmed by 3 bases and V by 6 bases; bases with no gene match: 13. The CDR3 contains 16 residues. This CDR3 reads CSVHEPAGTGDYGYTF. CDR3 in DNA: TGCAGCGTCCACGAACCAGCCGGGACAGGGGACTATGGCTACACCTTC.

The rearrangement joins TRBV29-1 to TRBJ2-3; perhaps TRBD1 as D (5 bases). CDR1 SQVTM and CDR2 ANQGSEA come from the germline V gene. This CDR3 is 13 amino acids long. Between the trimmed V and J ends, which lost 2 bases and 4 bases, there was a span of 10 bases. CDR3 nucleotides: TGCAGCGTTGAACCTATGGGGCCAGATACGCAGTATTTT. Its protein is CSVEPMGPDTQYF.

This chain connects TRBV7-9 to TRBJ2-3, with TRBD1 matching over 7 bases. This CDR3 comprises 15 residues. Trimming took 0 bases from V and 4 from J; bases not matched to a gene: 4. Germline assignment: CDR1 SEHNR and CDR2 FQNEAQ (reference sequence). The CDR3 protein is CASSLAPGGPDTQYF. DNA for the CDR3: TGTGCCAGCAGCTTAGCGCCAGGGGGTCCAGATACGCAGTATTTT.

This chain uses TRBV5-1 with TRBJ2-7; 7 nucleotides match TRBD1. Germline CDR1 is SGHRS and CDR2 is YFSETQ. The CDR3 runs to 15 residues. V lost 4 bases and J lost 0; bases outside the gene matches: 7. The CDR3 nucleotides are TGCGCCAGCAGCCGAGACAGGGAAGGCTCCTACGAGCAGTACTTC. This encodes CASSRDREGSYEQYF.

V gene TRBV12-3 or TRBV12-4 combines with J gene TRBJ1-1, with D possibly TRBD1 on 6 matching bases. The CDR3 spans 13 residues. Deletions cut 4 bases from V and 8 bases from J, with 14 bases between. In nucleotides, the CDR3 is TGTGCCAGCAGTTCCTTAGGGGGAAAAGAAGCTTTCTTT. Its protein product is CASSSLGGKEAFF.

This clonotype has a handful of counts. The rearrangement joins TRBV20-1 to TRBJ1-2; no firm D call. Deletions cut 3 bases from V and 8 bases from J, with 13 bases between. This CDR3 contains 12 residues. The germline gives CDR1 DFQATT, CDR2 SNEGSKA (reference sequence). The CDR3 coding sequence is TGCAGTGCTAGTCCCACAGTCAGGGGCTACACCTTC. This encodes CSASPTVRGYTF.

This clonotype was picked up a small number of times. The V gene is TRBV20-1, the J gene TRBJ2-7; possible D gene TRBD2, 6 bases. The CDR3 is made up of 14 amino acids. Germline V gives CDR1 DFQATT, CDR2 SNEGSKA (reference sequence). Trimming stripped 6 bases from V and 1 base from J, with 16 bases between. The CDR3 sequence: CSAVYSGDSYEQYF. The CDR3 coding sequence is TGCAGTGCGGTTTATAGCGGCGATTCCTACGAGCAGTACTTC.

The chain is built from TRBV5-1 and TRBJ1-1; no reliable D call. CDR3 length: 15 residues. Per the germline V gene, CDR1 is SGHRS and CDR2 is YFSETQ. Between the trimmed V and J ends, which lost 0 bases and 0 bases, there was a span of 9 bases. CDR3: CASSLGGVVNTEAFF. The CDR3 DNA follows: TGCGCCAGCAGCTTGGGCGGGGTTGTGAACACTGAAGCTTTCTTT. Together with reference TRBV5-1 and TRBJ1-1, the CDR3 gives the full variable domain: KAGVTQTPRYLIKTRGQQVTLSCSPISGHRSVSWYQQTPGQGLQFLFEYFSETQRNKGNFPGRFSGRQFSNSRSEMNVSTLELGDSALYLCASSLGGVVNTEAFFGQGTRLTVV.

The rearrangement uses TRBV5-1 and TRBJ2-4; D might be TRBD1 (6 bases). The J call may be incorrect, as the DNA end agrees better with TRBJ2-7. The CDR3 spans 17 residues. CDR1 and CDR2 from the germline V gene are SGHRS and YFSETQ. CDR3 in DNA: TGCGCCAGCAGCTTGCCCCGGGATACAGGGCATAGATACGAGCAGTACTTC. Translation: CASSLPRDTGHRYEQYF.

This chain links TRBV20-1 with TRBJ2-1; D is ambiguous. The length of the CDR3 is 12 residues. V was shortened by 5 bases and J by 4 bases, with 9 bases between the two germline ends. CDR1 and CDR2 (germline): DFQATT, SNEGSKA (reference sequence). The CDR3 loop reads CSARLIYNEQFF. CDR3 coding DNA: TGCAGTGCTCGACTTATATACAATGAGCAGTTCTTC.

This clonotype was recorded a few times. This rearrangement joins TRBV7-8 to TRBJ1-4; D is unresolved. Between the trimmed V and J ends, which lost 0 bases and 12 bases, there was a span of 23 bases. CDR1 and CDR2 from the germline V gene are SGHVS and FQNEAQ. The CDR3 extends over 17 amino acids. Here the CDR3 reads CASSLAGIPNLLPELFF. For the CDR3, the DNA is TGTGCCAGCAGCTTAGCGGGTATTCCCAACCTCCTACCAGAACTGTTTTTT.

Written as DNA, the CDR3 is TGCAGCGTTTCCGGGACAGCACAAGAGACCCAGTACTTC. This encodes CSVSGTAQETQYF. The V and J genes are TRBV29-1 and TRBJ2-5; TRBD1 aligns across 7 bases. Germline V gives CDR1 SQVTM, CDR2 ANQGSEA. V lost 5 bases, J lost 2 bases, and 5 bases stayed unmatched. The CDR3 covers 13 residues.

This clonotype has only one observation. The chain uses TRBV3-1 and TRBJ2-6, with D perhaps matching TRBD1 or TRBD2 (5 bases each). Trimming removed 2 bases from V and 0 bases from J, with 14 bases in between. Looked up from germline, CDR1 is LGHDT and CDR2 is YNNKEL (reference sequence). The CDR3 totals 18 residues. In DNA form, the CDR3 reads TGTGCCAGCAGCCAAAGGGCGCCCGGGGCCTCTGGGGCCAACGTCCTGACTTTC. Translation gives CASSQRAPGASGANVLTF.

The rearrangement joins TRBV5-1 to TRBJ2-1; D gene uncertain. V lost 1 base, J lost 4 bases, and 9 bases lay in between. The length of the CDR3 is 14 residues. The germline V gene encodes CDR1 SGHRS and CDR2 YFSETQ. The CDR3 DNA is TGCGCCAGCAGCTTGAGCCAGAATTACAATGAGCAGTTCTTC. It encodes CASSLSQNYNEQFF.